Each of the 24 T cell receptor beta chains below was sequenced from the same sample in a study of T cell responses to AZD1222 COVID-19 vaccine. Sequenced by immunoSEQ multiplex PCR; TCRdb stores in-frame clones only, minus some. The data contain approximately 80,000 clones, 90% of them seen just once; the ten biggest clones take up 3% to 3.5%. Here the sequenced sample was peripheral blood, taken 28 days after the second AZD1222 dose. These receptors all come from an adult who received the AZD1222 COVID-19 vaccine.

The rearrangement uses TRBV6-2 or TRBV6-3 and TRBJ1-2; 9 positions agree with TRBD1. V shed 4 bases and J 1 base; nucleotides not matched to a gene: 13. This CDR3 has 18 amino acids. Per germline, CDR1 MNHEY and CDR2 SVGEGT. In DNA form, the CDR3 reads TGTGCCAGCAGTTCCCTGGGGACAGGGAGGAAGGGTAACTATGGCTACACCTTC. Protein product: CASSSLGTGRKGNYGYTF.

This clone was recorded a few times. The chain employs TRBV5-4 and TRBJ1-2; TRBD1 agrees at 7 bases. Germline CDR1 reads SGHNT; CDR2 reads YYREEE (reference sequence). The CDR3 extends over 13 amino acids. V dropped 2 bases and J dropped 6; count of bases not matched to a gene: 4. The CDR3 sequence: CASSFIDRDGYTF. The CDR3 region has the DNA TGTGCCAGCAGCTTTATAGACAGGGATGGCTACACCTTC.

V gene TRBV21-1 combines with J gene TRBJ2-7; the DNA was not used to check the table's D call, TRBD1. TRBV21-1 is reported as a pseudogene. The CDR3 is 15 residues long. The CDR3 DNA sequence: TGTGCCAGCAGCAAAAAACCACAGGGTAGGTTCGAGCAGTACTTC. Its translation is CASSKKPQGRFEQYF.

This clone was seen just once. The chain uses TRBV11-3 and TRBJ2-5; 7 bases are shared with TRBD2. Germline V lookup: CDR1 SGHNT, CDR2 YENEEA. The V and J ends lost 3 bases and 5 bases, in that order; junction bases with no gene match: 9. The CDR3 contains 15 residues. The chain's CDR3 is CASSFMGSGGETQYF. CDR3 sequence (DNA): TGTGCCAGCAGCTTTATGGGGTCGGGAGGCGAGACCCAGTACTTC.

The rearrangement joins TRBV10-3 to TRBJ1-1; 7 bases are shared with TRBD1. The CDR3 consists of 14 residues. With V trimmed by 3 bases and J by 2 bases, 3 bases remained unmatched. Germline CDR1 ENHRY, CDR2 SYGVKD. CDR3 in amino acids: CAISDGTANTEAFF. As DNA, the CDR3 is TGTGCCATCAGTGACGGGACAGCAAACACTGAAGCTTTCTTT.

This chain joins TRBV29-1 and TRBJ1-2, with TRBD1 matching 9 bases. The CDR3 runs to 13 residues. V dropped 6 bases and J dropped 2; count of bases not matched to a gene: 4. Germline V gene sequence: CDR1 SQVTM, CDR2 ANQGSEA. The CDR3 DNA reads TGCAGCGTCGGGACAGGGATCAACTATGGCTACACCTTC. This translates into CSVGTGINYGYTF.

The chain is built from TRBV5-4 and TRBJ1-1; 9 bases match TRBD1. Trimming at V came to 2 bases and at J to 2 bases, leaving 7 bases not matched to a gene. Germline lookup yields CDR1 SGHNT and CDR2 YYREEE (reference sequence). The CDR3 has 16 residues. The CDR3 nucleotides read TGTGCCAGCAGCTTTGGATGGACAGGGGATAACACTGAAGCTTTCTTT. This gives the protein CASSFGWTGDNTEAFF.

The rearrangement links TRBV5-4 to TRBJ2-1, with 10 bases that match TRBD2. This CDR3 region has 15 residues. J lost 5 bases, V lost 3 bases, and 5 bases had no gene match. The germline gives CDR1 SGHNT, CDR2 YYREEE (reference sequence). CDR3 sequence reads: CASSSHLAGDNEQFF. The CDR3 bases are TGTGCCAGCAGCTCTCATCTAGCGGGAGACAATGAGCAGTTCTTC.

The CDR3 nucleotides read TGCAGTGCTAGTTTGTCATCTGAAGCTTTCTTT. Its protein is CSASLSSEAFF. The J gene is TRBJ1-1, the V gene TRBV20-1; D uncertain. With 3 bases removed from V and 6 bases from J, the gap between germline ends came to 8 bases. The germline gives CDR1 DFQATT, CDR2 SNEGSKA (reference sequence). The CDR3 runs 11 residues.

This rearrangement joins TRBV19 to TRBJ1-2; 9 positions match TRBD1. J gave up 14 bases and V 3 bases, and 13 bases lay outside the gene matches. This CDR3 region has 14 residues. In germline, CDR1 is LNHDA, CDR2 SQIVND (reference sequence). CDR3 in DNA: TGTGCCAGTAGTATCTCAGCCGGGACAGGGTCCTATACCTTC. Translation gives CASSISAGTGSYTF.

The V gene is TRBV5-1, the J gene TRBJ1-1; 8 bases match TRBD1. The CDR3 length is 15 residues. With 4 bases clipped from V and 1 base from J, the junction kept 6 bases outside the gene matches. Germline CDR1 and CDR2: SGHRS and YFSETQ. The CDR3 reads CASSPDRVANTEAFF. CDR3 sequence (DNA): TGCGCCAGCAGCCCGGACAGGGTGGCGAACACTGAAGCTTTCTTT.

In its sample, this clone was seen once. The gene calls are TRBV7-3 and TRBJ1-6, with D uncertain. Germline-derived CDR1 and CDR2 are SGHTA and FQGTGA. CDR3 length equals 13 residues. V was clipped by 5 bases and J by 8 bases, with 10 bases between them. CDR3 in amino acids: CASSPTPDSPLHF. For the CDR3, the DNA is TGTGCCAGCAGCCCTACCCCAGATTCACCCCTCCACTTT.

This CDR3 reads CASSLGTSRPQETQYF. CDR3 nucleotide sequence: TGTGCCAGCAGCCTGGGGACTAGCAGGCCCCAAGAGACCCAGTACTTC. This chain connects TRBV11-2 to TRBJ2-5, with 9 bases identical to TRBD2. CDR1 SGHAT and CDR2 FQNNGV come from the germline V gene. V lost 5 bases and J lost 1; bases outside the gene matches: 8. The CDR3 extends over 16 amino acids.

J is TRBJ2-5 and V is TRBV7-6; the match to TRBD2 covers 13 bases. From germline, CDR1 is SGHVS and CDR2 FNYEAQ. Trimming removed 1 base from V and 5 bases from J; junction bases left unmatched: 1. The CDR3 contains 15 residues. CDR3 DNA: TGTGCCAGCAGCTTAGTGACTAGCGGGAGGGAGACCCAGTACTTC. It specifies CASSLVTSGRETQYF.

The chain links TRBV9 to TRBJ2-7; 9 nucleotides match TRBD1. V shed 4 bases, J shed 3 bases, and the junction held 5 bases outside the gene matches. Germline V gene data show CDR1 as SGDLS and CDR2 as YYNGEE. The CDR3 is 14 residues long. CDR3 in amino acids: CASSRGDRDYEQYF. The CDR3 DNA reads TGTGCCAGCAGCCGGGGGGACAGGGACTACGAGCAGTACTTC.

The chain combines TRBV21-1 with TRBJ1-6. TRBV21-1 is shown as a pseudogene. The CDR3 consists of 16 residues. CDR3 in amino acids: CASSAKPRGRISPLHF. The CDR3 coding sequence is TGTGCCAGCAGCGCAAAGCCGAGAGGGCGAATTTCACCCCTCCACTTT.

The CDR3 DNA is TGTGCCAGCAGGAACTGGCCAAGGGGCTACGAGCAGTACTTC. As protein: CASRNWPRGYEQYF. This sequence joins TRBV11-3 and TRBJ2-7; maybe TRBD1 (5 bases). The V and J ends lost 6 bases and 3 bases respectively, with 15 bases between them. There are 14 residues in the CDR3. The germline CDR1 and CDR2 sequences are SGHNT and YENEEA.

V gene TRBV29-1 combines with J gene TRBJ2-3, with a possible D match to TRBD1 (7 bases). The CDR3 length is 14 residues. V lost 7 bases, J lost 0 bases, and 14 bases lay in between. Germline lookup yields CDR1 SQVTM and CDR2 ANQGSEA. CDR3 region: CSGQQGTSTDTQYF. DNA of the CDR3: TGCAGCGGGCAACAGGGGACTAGCACAGATACGCAGTATTTT.

This chain uses TRBV7-9 with TRBJ1-2, with D possibly matching TRBD1 (5 bases). The CDR3 has 12 amino acids. V was cut by 4 bases and J by 8 bases, with 11 bases left in between. The germline V gene encodes CDR1 SEHNR and CDR2 FQNEAQ (reference sequence). The CDR3 sequence is CASSWGEYGYTF. CDR3 coding DNA: TGTGCCAGCAGCTGGGGGGAATACGGCTACACCTTC.

This chain connects TRBV29-1 to TRBJ1-2; TRBD1 matches 8 bases. The CDR3 spans 13 residues. Germline loops: CDR1 SQVTM, CDR2 ANQGSEA. The CDR3 nucleotides read TGCAGAGCGGACAGGGCCCTCGACTATGGCTACACCTTC. Translated: CRADRALDYGYTF.

This chain links TRBV19 with TRBJ2-5; perhaps TRBD2 as D (6 bases). This CDR3 comprises 14 residues. V lost 7 bases and J 2 bases, leaving 14 bases between the germline ends. Looked up from germline, CDR1 is LNHDA and CDR2 is SQIVND (reference sequence). The CDR3 reads CASKEGRLQETQYF. CDR3 nucleotide sequence: TGTGCCAGTAAGGAGGGGAGGCTACAAGAGACCCAGTACTTC. Combining the CDR3 with reference TRBV19 and TRBJ2-5 gives the whole variable domain DGGITQSPKYLFRKEGQNVTLSCEQNLNHDAMYWYRQDPGQGLRLIYYSQIVNDFQKGDIAEGYSVSREKKESFPLTVTSAQKNPTAFYLCASKEGRLQETQYFGPGTRLLVL.

V gene TRBV6-5 combines with J gene TRBJ1-5, with D possibly being TRBD1 (5 bases). Trimming left V 8 bases short and J 1 base short, with 6 bases between. The CDR3 contains 12 residues. Germline loops: CDR1 MNHEY, CDR2 SVGAGI. CDR3 nucleotide sequence: TGTGCCAGCCGACAGAGCAATCAGCCCCAGCATTTT. Translated: CASRQSNQPQHF.

The CDR3 reads CASSRDRSYEQYF. In nucleotides, the CDR3 is TGTGCCAGCAGCCGGGACAGAAGTTACGAGCAGTACTTC. This chain uses TRBV6-5 with TRBJ2-7; 7 bases line up with TRBD1. The CDR3 is 13 amino acids. Germline assignment: CDR1 MNHEY and CDR2 SVGAGI. Germline trimming cut 6 bases from V and 4 bases from J; bases unmatched to any gene: 6.

The chain employs TRBV9 and TRBJ1-5, with TRBD1 as a possible D gene (6 bases). The CDR3 length is 15 residues. V was trimmed by 4 bases and J by 2 bases, leaving 13 bases between them. Germline lookup yields CDR1 SGDLS and CDR2 YYNGEE. The CDR3: CASSRGGEGNQPQHF. The CDR3 bases are TGTGCCAGCAGCCGTGGGGGCGAGGGCAATCAGCCCCAGCATTTT.